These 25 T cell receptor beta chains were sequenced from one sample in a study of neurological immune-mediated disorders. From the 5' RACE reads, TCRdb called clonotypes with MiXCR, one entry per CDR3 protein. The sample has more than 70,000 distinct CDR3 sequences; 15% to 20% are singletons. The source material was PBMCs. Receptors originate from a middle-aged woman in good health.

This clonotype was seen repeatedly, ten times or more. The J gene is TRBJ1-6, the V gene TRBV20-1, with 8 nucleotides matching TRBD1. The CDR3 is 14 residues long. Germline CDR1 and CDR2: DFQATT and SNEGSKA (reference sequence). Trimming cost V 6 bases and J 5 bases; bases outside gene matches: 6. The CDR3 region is CSAPDRGNNSPLHF. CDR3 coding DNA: TGCAGTGCGCCCGACAGGGGTAATAATTCACCCCTCCACTTT.

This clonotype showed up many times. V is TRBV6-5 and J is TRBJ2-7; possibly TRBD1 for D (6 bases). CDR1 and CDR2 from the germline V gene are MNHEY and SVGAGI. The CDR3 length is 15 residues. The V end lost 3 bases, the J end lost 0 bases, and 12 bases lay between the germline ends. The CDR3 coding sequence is TGTGCCAGCAGTTATCGACAGGAGAACTCCTACGAGCAGTACTTC. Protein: CASSYRQENSYEQYF.

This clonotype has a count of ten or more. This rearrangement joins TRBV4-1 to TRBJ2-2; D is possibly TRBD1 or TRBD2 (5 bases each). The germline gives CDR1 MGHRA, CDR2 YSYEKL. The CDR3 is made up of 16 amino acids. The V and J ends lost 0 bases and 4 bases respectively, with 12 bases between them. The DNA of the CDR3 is TGCGCCAGCAGCCAAGAACCCCGGGACGTCACCGGGGAGCTGTTTTTT. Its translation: CASSQEPRDVTGELFF.

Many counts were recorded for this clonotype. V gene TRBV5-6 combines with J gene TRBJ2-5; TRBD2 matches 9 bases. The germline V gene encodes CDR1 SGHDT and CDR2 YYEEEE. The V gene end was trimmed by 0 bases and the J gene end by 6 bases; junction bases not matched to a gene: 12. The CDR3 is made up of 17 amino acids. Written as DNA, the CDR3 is TGTGCCAGCAGCTTGGCATGGATAGCGGGGGTGATCAAGACCCAGTACTTC. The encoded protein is CASSLAWIAGVIKTQYF.

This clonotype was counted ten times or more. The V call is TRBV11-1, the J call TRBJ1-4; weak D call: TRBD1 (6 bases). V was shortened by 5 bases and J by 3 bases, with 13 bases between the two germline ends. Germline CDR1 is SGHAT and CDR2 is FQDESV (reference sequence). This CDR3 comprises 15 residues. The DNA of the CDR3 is TGTGCCAGCAGCACCGGACAGAACTCTAATGAAAAACTGTTTTTT. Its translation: CASSTGQNSNEKLFF.

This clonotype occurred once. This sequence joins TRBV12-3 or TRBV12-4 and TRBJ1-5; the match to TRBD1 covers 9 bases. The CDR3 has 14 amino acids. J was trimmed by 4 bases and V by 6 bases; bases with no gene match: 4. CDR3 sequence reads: CASRKDRGNQPQHF. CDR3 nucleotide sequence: TGTGCCAGCAGAAAGGACAGGGGAAATCAGCCCCAGCATTTT.

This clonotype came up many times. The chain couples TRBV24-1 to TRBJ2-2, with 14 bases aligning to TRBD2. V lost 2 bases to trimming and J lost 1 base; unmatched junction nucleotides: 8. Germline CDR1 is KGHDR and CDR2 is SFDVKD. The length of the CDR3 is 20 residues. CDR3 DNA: TGTGCCACCAGTGATTCTTGGACTAGCGGGGGGTCAAAGAACACCGGGGAGCTGTTTTTT. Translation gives CATSDSWTSGGSKNTGELFF.

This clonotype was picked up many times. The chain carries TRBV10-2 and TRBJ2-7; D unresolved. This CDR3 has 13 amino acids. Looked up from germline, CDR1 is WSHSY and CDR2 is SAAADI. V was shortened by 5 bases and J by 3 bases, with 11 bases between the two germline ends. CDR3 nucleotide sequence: TGCGCCAGCAGTTTAAGGGCTTTCTACGAGCAGTACGTC. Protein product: CASSLRAFYEQYV.

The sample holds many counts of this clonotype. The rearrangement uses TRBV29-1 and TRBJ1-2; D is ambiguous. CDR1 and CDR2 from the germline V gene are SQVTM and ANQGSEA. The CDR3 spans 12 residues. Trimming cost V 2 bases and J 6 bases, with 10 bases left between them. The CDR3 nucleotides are TGCAGCGTTGAAAGGATCTCAGATGGCTACACCTTC. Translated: CSVERISDGYTF.

CDR3 in DNA: TGTGCCAGCAGCGCTACTAGCGGGGGGGTGGATGAGCAGTTCTTC. It is translated as CASSATSGGVDEQFF. The chain joins TRBV9 to TRBJ2-1, with 13 bases that match TRBD2. CDR1 and CDR2 (germline): SGDLS, YYNGEE. There are 15 residues in the CDR3. V dropped 3 bases and J dropped 8; count of bases not matched to a gene: 5.

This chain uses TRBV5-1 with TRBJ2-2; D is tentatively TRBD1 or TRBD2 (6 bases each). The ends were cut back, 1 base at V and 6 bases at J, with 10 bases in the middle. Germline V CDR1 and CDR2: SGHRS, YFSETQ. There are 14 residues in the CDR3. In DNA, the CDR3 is TGCGCCAGCAGCTTGAAGGGGGGTTCCGGGGAGCTGTTTTTT. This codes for CASSLKGGSGELFF.

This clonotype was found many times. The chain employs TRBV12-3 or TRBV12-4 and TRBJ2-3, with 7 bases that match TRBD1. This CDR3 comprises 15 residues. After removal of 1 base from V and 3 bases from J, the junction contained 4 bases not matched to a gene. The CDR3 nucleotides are TGTGCCAGCAGTTTAGGAGGGGGCGTGACAGATACGCAGTATTTT. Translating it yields CASSLGGGVTDTQYF.

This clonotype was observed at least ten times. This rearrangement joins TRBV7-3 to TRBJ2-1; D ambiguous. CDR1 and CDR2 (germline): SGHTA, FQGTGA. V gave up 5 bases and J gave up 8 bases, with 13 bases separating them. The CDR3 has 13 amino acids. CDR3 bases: TGTGCCAGCAGCCCGAAACCGGGCTATGAGCAGTTCTTC. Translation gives CASSPKPGYEQFF.

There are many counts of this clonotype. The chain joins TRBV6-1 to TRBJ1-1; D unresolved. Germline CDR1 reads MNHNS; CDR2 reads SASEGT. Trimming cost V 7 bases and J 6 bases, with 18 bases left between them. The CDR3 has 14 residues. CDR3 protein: CASTPRGFDAEAFF. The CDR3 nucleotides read TGTGCCAGCACCCCGCGAGGATTCGACGCTGAAGCTTTCTTT.

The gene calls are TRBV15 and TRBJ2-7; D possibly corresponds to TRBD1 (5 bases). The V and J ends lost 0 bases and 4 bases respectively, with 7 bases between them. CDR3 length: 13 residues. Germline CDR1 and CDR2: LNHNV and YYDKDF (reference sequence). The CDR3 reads CATSRDPGYEQYF. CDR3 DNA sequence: TGTGCCACCAGCAGAGATCCAGGGTACGAGCAGTACTTC.

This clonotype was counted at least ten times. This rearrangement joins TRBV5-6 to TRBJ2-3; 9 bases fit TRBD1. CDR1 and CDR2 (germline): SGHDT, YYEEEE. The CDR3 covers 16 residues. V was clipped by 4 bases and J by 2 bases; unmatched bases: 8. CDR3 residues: CASSLGTGLSTDTQYF. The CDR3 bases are TGTGCCAGCAGCCTTGGGACAGGGCTTTCCACAGATACGCAGTATTTT. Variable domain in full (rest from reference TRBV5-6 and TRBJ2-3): DAGVTQSPTHLIKTRGQQVTLRCSPKSGHDTVSWYQQALGQGPQFIFQYYEEEERQRGNFPDRFSGHQFPNYSSELNVNALLLGDSALYLCASSLGTGLSTDTQYFGPGTRLTVL.

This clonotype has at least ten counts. CDR3 loop: CASSLEREQFF. CDR3 nucleotide sequence: TGTGCCAGCAGCTTGGAGAGGGAGCAGTTCTTC. The chain recombines TRBV11-1 with TRBJ2-1; D unresolved. The CDR3 length is 11 residues. Looked up from germline, CDR1 is SGHAT and CDR2 is FQDESV (reference sequence). V was pared by 3 bases and J by 10 bases, with 7 bases between. Full variable domain (outside the CDR3, taken from reference TRBV11-1 and TRBJ2-1): EAEVAQSPRYKITEKSQAVAFWCDPISGHATLYWYRQILGQGPELLVQFQDESVVDDSQLPKDRFSAERLKGVDSTLKIQPAELGDSAMYLCASSLEREQFFGPGTRLTVL.

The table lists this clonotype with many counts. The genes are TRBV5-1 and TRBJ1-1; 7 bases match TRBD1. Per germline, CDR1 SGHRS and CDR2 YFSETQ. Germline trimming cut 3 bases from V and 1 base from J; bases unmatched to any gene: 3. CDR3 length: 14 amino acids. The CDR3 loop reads CASSSRQGNTEAFF. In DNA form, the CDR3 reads TGCGCCAGCAGCTCCCGACAGGGGAACACTGAAGCTTTCTTT.

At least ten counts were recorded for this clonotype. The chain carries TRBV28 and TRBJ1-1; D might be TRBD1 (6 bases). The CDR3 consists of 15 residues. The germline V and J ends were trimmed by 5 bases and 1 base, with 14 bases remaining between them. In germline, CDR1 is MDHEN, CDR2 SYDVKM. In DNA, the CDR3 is TGTGCCAGCAGTCTTAGGGGGTCAACGAACACTGAAGCTTTCTTT. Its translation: CASSLRGSTNTEAFF.

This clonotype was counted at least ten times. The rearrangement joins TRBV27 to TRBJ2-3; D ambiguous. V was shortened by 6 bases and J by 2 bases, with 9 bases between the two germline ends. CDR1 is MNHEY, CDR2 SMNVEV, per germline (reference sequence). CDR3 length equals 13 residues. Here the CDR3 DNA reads TGTGCCAGCAGATCTATTAACACAGATACGCAGTATTTT. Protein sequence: CASRSINTDTQYF.

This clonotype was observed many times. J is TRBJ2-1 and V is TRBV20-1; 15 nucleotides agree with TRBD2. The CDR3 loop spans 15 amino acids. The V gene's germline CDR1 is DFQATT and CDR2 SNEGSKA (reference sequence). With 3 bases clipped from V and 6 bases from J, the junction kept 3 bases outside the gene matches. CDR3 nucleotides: TGCAGTGCTAGGGGACTAGCGGGGGGCCGCAATGAGCAGTTCTTC. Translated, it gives CSARGLAGGRNEQFF.

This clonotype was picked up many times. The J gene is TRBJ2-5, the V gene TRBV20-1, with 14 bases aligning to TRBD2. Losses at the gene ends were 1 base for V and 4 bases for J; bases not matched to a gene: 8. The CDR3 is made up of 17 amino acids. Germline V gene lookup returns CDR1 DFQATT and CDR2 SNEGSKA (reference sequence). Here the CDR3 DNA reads TGCAGTGCTAGAGCTGGACTAGCGGGGGGACGGGGAGAGACCCAGTACTTC. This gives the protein CSARAGLAGGRGETQYF.

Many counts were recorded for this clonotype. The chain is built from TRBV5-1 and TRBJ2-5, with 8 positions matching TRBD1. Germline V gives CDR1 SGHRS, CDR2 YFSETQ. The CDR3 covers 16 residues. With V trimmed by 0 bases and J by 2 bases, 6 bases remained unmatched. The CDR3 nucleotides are TGCGCCAGCAGCTTGGTGGACAGGGCGGAGCAAGAGACCCAGTACTTC. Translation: CASSLVDRAEQETQYF.

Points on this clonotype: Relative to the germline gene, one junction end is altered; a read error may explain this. The CDR3 sequence is CATSSTSPTDTHYF. In DNA form, the CDR3 reads TGTGCCACCAGTTCGACGTCCCCCACAGATACGCATTATTTT. The V call is TRBV6-6, the J call TRBJ2-3; no definite D call. Germline CDR1 MNHNY, CDR2 SVGAGI (reference sequence). The CDR3 length is 14 residues.

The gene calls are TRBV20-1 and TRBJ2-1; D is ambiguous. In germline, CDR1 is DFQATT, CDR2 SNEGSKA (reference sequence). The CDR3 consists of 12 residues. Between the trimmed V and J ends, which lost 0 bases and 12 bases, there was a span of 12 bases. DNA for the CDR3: TGCAGTGCTAGAGATGTTATCCCACCGCAGTTCTTC. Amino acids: CSARDVIPPQFF.